Presented here are 7 T cell receptor beta chains from one specimen sequenced in a study of Graves' ophthalmopathy and Graves' hyperthyroidism. TCR beta CDR3 amplification used RNA transcripts. A first-round RT-PCR used HTBI primers, followed by a second-round multiplex PCR. Using its own MiXCR run on the multiplex PCR reads, TCRdb lists one record per CDR3 protein. The sample has over a million distinct CDR3 sequences, 35% to 40% seen once; the top ten hold 11%. The sequencing sample was made of peripheral blood or thyroid tissue (not recorded which). These receptors came from an adult man with Graves' hyperthyroidism.

The rearrangement joins TRBV25-1 to TRBJ1-3; a possible D gene is TRBD1 (5 bases). V was shortened by 3 bases and J by 4 bases, with 19 bases between the two germline ends. The CDR3 has 17 amino acids. Germline V gene sequence: CDR1 MGHDK, CDR2 SYGVNS. CDR3 sequence (DNA): TGTGCCAGCAGTGAGGGGGTCGGAAGAGCCGGGGGAAACACCATATATTTT. Amino acid sequence: CASSEGVGRAGGNTIYF.

This clonotype has at least ten counts. This chain uses TRBV7-2 with TRBJ1-1; 8 nucleotides match TRBD1. The V and J ends lost 6 bases and 4 bases, in that order; junction bases with no gene match: 7. The CDR3 has 14 residues. CDR1 is SGHTA, CDR2 FQGNSA, per germline. This CDR3 reads CASRIGTGGTEAFF. DNA of the CDR3: TGTGCCAGCAGGATCGGGACAGGAGGCACTGAAGCTTTCTTT.

This chain uses TRBV10-3 with TRBJ2-7; D possibly uses TRBD1 or TRBD2 (5 bases each). Germline lookup yields CDR1 ENHRY and CDR2 SYGVKD. V dropped 8 bases and J dropped 2 bases, with 10 bases sitting between them. The CDR3 spans 12 residues. This CDR3 reads CAIGDGTYEQYF. The DNA of the CDR3 is TGTGCCATCGGGGACGGAACCTACGAGCAGTACTTC.

The chain carries TRBV7-8 and TRBJ1-3, with TRBD1 matching 9 bases. The CDR3 totals 16 residues. The V gene's germline CDR1 is SGHVS and CDR2 FQNEAQ. Trimming cost V 5 bases and J 0 bases; bases outside gene matches: 5. The CDR3 nucleotides read TGTGCCAGCAGCGGGACAGGGATTGCCTCTGGAAACACCATATATTTT. Encoded protein: CASSGTGIASGNTIYF.

This clonotype showed up just a few times. The chain is built from TRBV10-3 and TRBJ2-7; TRBD2 agrees at 13 bases. The CDR3 is made up of 14 amino acids. Germline loops: CDR1 ENHRY, CDR2 SYGVKD. J was trimmed by 3 bases and V by 10 bases; bases with no gene match: 6. As DNA, the CDR3 is TGTGCCACCTCGGGACTAGCGGGAATCTACGAGCAGTACTTC. It yields the protein CATSGLAGIYEQYF.

This clonotype was seen ten or more times. The gene calls are TRBV29-1 and TRBJ1-2; unclear D gene. Germline assignment: CDR1 SQVTM and CDR2 ANQGSEA. This CDR3 contains 16 residues. V lost 2 bases and J lost 4, with 20 bases in between. This CDR3 reads CSVELTTPVAGYGYTF. DNA for the CDR3: TGCAGCGTTGAACTAACGACACCGGTCGCTGGCTATGGCTACACCTTC.

This clonotype came up many times. The genes are TRBV20-1 and TRBJ1-5; D unresolved. The CDR3 totals 16 residues. V was pared by 0 bases and J by 5 bases, with 17 bases between. Germline V CDR1 and CDR2: DFQATT, SNEGSKA (reference sequence). CDR3 in DNA: TGCAGTGCTAGAGATCTGCCAGGCCTCAATGATCAGCCCCAGCATTTT. The encoded protein is CSARDLPGLNDQPQHF.